This TCR beta chain was sequenced during a study of blood T cell repertoires in COVID-19. Across the study: Some COVID-19 samples were acute and others convalescent; all came from the United States, Italy and Spain.

How the authors handled the data: For nucleated cells, counts were estimated from reference gene primer amplification. The protocol was immunoSEQ multiplex PCR, while the TCRdb copy is restricted to in-frame clones and leaves out a portion. For V, J and clone size, that table is used; D and trimming come from the DNA. The sample gives about 300,000 clones, roughly 88% of which show up once; around 2.1% is in the top ten. Two consecutive negative NP/OP PCR tests, clearance, or resolved symptoms defined Cohort 3 recovery. CDR1 is PRHDT, CDR2 FYEKMQ, per germline (reference sequence). The CDR3 sequence is 16 residues long. Trimming removed 4 bases from V and 1 base from J; junction bases left unmatched: 5.

The V call is TRBV13, the J call TRBJ2-1; TRBD1 aligns across 9 bases. The TCR originated in a man aged 30 to 45 who had recovered from COVID-19. The sequenced sample consisted of PBMCs or T cells enriched from blood (not recorded which). The CDR3 region has the DNA TGTGCCAGCAGCTCGAAACAGGGGGCATCCTACAATGAGCAGTTCTTC. It encodes CASSSKQGASYNEQFF.